This entry concerns a single T cell receptor beta chain. Germline loops: CDR1 LNHDA, CDR2 SQIVND (reference sequence). V lost 4 bases and J lost 8, with 19 bases in between. The CDR3 length is 15 residues. The method was immunoSEQ multiplex PCR; TCRdb's version includes in-frame clones alone and lacks a portion of them. The sample yields roughly 110,000 clones, about 87% seen once. These data belong to a study of blood T cell repertoires in COVID-19. J is TRBJ2-3 and V is TRBV19; no clear D gene. Material: peripheral blood. The clonotype originates from a woman in her fifties or sixties with acute or convalescent COVID-19. The CDR3 nucleotides read TGTGCCAGTAGTACCCACCTAAGAGAACTATCTACGCAGTATTTT. Translating it yields CASSTHLRELSTQYF. The entire variable domain, with the rest obtained from reference TRBV19 and TRBJ2-3, is as follows: DGGITQSPKYLFRKEGQNVTLSCEQNLNHDAMYWYRQDPGQGLRLIYYSQIVNDFQKGDIAEGYSVSREKKESFPLTVTSAQKNPTAFYLCASSTHLRELSTQYFGPGTRLTVL.